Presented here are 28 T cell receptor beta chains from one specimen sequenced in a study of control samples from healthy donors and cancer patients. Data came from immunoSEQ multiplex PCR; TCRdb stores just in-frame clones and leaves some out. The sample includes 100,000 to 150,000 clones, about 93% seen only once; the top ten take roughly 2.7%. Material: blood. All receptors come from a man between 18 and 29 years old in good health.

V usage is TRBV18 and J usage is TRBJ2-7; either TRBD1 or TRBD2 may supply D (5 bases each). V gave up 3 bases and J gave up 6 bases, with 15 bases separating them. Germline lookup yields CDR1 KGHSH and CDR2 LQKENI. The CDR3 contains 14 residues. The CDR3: CASSPTTGTPEQYF. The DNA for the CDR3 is TGTGCCAGCTCACCTACTACCGGGACCCCCGAGCAGTACTTC.

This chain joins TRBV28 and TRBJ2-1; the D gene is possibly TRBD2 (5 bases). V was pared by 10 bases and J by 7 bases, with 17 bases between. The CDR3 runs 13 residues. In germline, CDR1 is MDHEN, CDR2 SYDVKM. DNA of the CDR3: TGTGCCATAAGGGAACCCAGGAGGAATGAGCAGTTCTTC. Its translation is CAIREPRRNEQFF.

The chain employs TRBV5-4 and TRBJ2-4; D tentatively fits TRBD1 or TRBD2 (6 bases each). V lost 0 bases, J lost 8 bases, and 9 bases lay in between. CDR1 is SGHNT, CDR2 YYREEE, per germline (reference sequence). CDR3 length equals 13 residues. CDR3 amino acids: CASSLAGEDIQYF. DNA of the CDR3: TGTGCCAGCAGCTTGGCAGGGGAGGACATTCAGTACTTC.

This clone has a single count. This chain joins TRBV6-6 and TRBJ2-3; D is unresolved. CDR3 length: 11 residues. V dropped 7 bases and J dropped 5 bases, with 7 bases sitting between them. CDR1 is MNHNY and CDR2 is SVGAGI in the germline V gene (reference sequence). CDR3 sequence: CASNSGDTQYF. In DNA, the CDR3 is TGTGCCAGCAATTCGGGAGATACGCAGTATTTT.

This CDR3 reads CAWSGQTYNSPLHF. In DNA, the CDR3 is TGTGCCTGGAGTGGGCAGACTTATAATTCACCCCTCCACTTT. The V and J genes are TRBV30 and TRBJ1-6; no clear D gene. The CDR3 spans 14 residues. Trimming cost V 1 base and J 4 bases, with 8 bases left between them. Germline V gives CDR1 GTSNPN, CDR2 SVGIG (reference sequence).

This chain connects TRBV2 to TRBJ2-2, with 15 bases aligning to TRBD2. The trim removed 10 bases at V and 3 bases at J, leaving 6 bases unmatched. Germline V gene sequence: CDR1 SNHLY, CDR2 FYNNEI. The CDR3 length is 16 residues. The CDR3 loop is CATGLAGGLDTGELFF. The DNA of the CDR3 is TGTGCCACCGGACTAGCGGGGGGGCTCGACACCGGGGAGCTGTTTTTT. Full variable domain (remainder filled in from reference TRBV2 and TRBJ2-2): EPEVTQTPSHQVTQMGQEVILRCVPISNHLYFYWYRQILGQKVEFLVSFYNNEISEKSEIFDDQFSVERPDGSNFTLKIRSTKLEDSAMYFCATGLAGGLDTGELFFGEGSRLTVL.

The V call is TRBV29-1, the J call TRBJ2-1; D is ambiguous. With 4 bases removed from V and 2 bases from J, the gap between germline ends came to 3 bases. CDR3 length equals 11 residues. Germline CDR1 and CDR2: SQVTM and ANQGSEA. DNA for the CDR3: TGCAGCGTTGGTCCCTACAATGAGCAGTTCTTC. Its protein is CSVGPYNEQFF.

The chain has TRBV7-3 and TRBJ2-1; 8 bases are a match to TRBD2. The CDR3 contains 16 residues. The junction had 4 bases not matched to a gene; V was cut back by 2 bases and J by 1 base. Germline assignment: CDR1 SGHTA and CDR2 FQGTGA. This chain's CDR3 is CASSLSRGASYNEQFF. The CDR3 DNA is TGTGCCAGCAGCTTATCGCGGGGGGCTTCCTACAATGAGCAGTTCTTC.

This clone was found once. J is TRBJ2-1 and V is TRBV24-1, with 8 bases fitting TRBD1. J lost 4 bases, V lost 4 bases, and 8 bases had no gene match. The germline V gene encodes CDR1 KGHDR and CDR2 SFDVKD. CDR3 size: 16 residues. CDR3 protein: CATSDTDRVEYNEQFF. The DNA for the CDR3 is TGTGCCACCAGTGACACGGACAGGGTGGAATACAATGAGCAGTTCTTC.

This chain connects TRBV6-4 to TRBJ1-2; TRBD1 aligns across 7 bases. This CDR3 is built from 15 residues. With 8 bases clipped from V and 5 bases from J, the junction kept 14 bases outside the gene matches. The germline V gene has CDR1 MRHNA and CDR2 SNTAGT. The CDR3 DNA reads TGTGCCAGCCAAACAGGGGACAAAAAGTGGTATGGCTACACCTTC. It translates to CASQTGDKKWYGYTF.

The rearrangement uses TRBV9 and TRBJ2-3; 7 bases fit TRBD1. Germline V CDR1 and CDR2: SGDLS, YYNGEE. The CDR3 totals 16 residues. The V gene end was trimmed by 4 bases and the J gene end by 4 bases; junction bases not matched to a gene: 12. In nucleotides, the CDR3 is TGTGCCAGCAGCTCCAGACAGGGAGCCCCGCCAGATACGCAGTATTTT. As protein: CASSSRQGAPPDTQYF. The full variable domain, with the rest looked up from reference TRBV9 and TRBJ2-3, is DSGVTQTPKHLITATGQRVTLRCSPRSGDLSVYWYQQSLDQGLQFLIQYYNGEERAKGNILERFSAQQFPDLHSELNLSSLELGDSALYFCASSSRQGAPPDTQYFGPGTRLTVL.

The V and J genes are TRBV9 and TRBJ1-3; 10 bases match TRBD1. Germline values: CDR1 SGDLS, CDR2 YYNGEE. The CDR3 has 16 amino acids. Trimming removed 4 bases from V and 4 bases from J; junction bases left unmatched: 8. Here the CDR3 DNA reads TGTGCCAGCAGCCCACGGACAGGGGGTTCAGGAAACACCATATATTTT. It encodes CASSPRTGGSGNTIYF. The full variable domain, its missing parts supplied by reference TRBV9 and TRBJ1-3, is DSGVTQTPKHLITATGQRVTLRCSPRSGDLSVYWYQQSLDQGLQFLIQYYNGEERAKGNILERFSAQQFPDLHSELNLSSLELGDSALYFCASSPRTGGSGNTIYFGEGSWLTVV.

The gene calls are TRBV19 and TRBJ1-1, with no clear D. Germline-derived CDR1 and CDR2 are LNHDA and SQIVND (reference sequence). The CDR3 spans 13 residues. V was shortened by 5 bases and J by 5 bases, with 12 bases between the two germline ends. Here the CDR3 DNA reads TGTGCCAGTAGTCCGGCGACGGGGACTGAAGCTTTCTTT. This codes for CASSPATGTEAFF.

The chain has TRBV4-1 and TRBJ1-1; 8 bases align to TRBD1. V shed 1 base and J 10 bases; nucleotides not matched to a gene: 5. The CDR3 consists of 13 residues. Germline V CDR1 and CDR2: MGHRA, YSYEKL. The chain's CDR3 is CASSQGVDRGAFF. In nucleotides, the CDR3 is TGCGCCAGCAGCCAAGGGGTCGACAGGGGAGCTTTCTTT.

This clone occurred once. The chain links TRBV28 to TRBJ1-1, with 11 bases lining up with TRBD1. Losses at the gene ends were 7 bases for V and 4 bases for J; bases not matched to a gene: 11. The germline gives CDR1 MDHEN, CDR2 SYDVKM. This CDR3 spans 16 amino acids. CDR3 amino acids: CASTSWDRGSVTEAFF. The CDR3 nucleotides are TGTGCCAGCACGTCCTGGGACAGGGGGTCGGTCACTGAAGCTTTCTTT.

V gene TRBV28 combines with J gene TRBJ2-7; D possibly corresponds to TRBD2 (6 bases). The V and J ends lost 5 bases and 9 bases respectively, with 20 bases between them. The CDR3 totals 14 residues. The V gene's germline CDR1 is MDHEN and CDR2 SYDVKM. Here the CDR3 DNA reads TGTGCCAGCAGTCCAGAGGACCCCCCCGGGGGGCAGTACTTC. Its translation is CASSPEDPPGGQYF.

The CDR3 protein is CASSSGTEVLEQYF. The CDR3 DNA is TGCGCCAGCAGCTCCGGGACAGAAGTTCTCGAGCAGTACTTC. V and J are TRBV5-1 and TRBJ2-7; 7 bases are a match to TRBD1. The trim removed 3 bases at V and 6 bases at J, leaving 9 bases unmatched. CDR3 size: 14 residues. Germline V gene sequence: CDR1 SGHRS, CDR2 YFSETQ.

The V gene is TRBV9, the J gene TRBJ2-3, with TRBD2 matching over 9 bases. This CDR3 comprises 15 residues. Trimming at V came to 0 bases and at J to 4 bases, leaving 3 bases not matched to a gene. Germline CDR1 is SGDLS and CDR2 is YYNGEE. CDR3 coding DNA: TGTGCCAGCAGCGTAGCTAGCGGGGCGTCAGATACGCAGTATTTT. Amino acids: CASSVASGASDTQYF.

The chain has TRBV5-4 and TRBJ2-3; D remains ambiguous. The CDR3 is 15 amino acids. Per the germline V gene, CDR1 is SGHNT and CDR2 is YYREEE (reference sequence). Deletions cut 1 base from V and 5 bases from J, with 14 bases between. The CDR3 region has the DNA TGTGCCAGCAGCTTGAGCCCCGGAGTCGAAGATACGCAGTATTTT. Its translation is CASSLSPGVEDTQYF.

DNA of the CDR3: TGTGCCAGCTCACCCCCTTTGACGGTCGGGCCTGGAAACACCATATATTTT. Its protein is CASSPPLTVGPGNTIYF. The chain carries TRBV18 and TRBJ1-3; no firm D call. Germline V CDR1 and CDR2: KGHSH, LQKENI. The CDR3 spans 17 residues. V gave up 3 bases and J gave up 2 bases, with 17 bases separating them.

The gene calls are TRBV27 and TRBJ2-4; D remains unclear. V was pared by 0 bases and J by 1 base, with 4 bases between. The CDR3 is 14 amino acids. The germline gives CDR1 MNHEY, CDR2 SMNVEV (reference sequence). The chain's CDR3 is CASSLSMAKNIQYF. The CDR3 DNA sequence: TGTGCCAGCAGTTTATCGATGGCCAAAAACATTCAGTACTTC.

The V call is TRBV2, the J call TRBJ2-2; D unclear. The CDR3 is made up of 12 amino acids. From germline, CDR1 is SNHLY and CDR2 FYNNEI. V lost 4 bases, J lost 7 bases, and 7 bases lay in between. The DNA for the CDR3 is TGTGCCAGCAGTGGTCCGTTCGGGGAGCTGTTTTTT. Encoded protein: CASSGPFGELFF.

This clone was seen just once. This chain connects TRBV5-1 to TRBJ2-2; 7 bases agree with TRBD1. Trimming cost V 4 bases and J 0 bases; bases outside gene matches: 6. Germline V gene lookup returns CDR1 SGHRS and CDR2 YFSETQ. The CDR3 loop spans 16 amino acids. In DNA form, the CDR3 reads TGCGCCAGCAGCCCGGGACAGCCTACGAACACCGGGGAGCTGTTTTTT. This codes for CASSPGQPTNTGELFF.

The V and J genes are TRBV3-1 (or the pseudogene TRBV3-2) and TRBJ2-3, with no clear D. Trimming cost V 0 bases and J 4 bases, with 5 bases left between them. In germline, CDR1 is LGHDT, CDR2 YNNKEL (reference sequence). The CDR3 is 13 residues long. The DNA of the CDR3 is TGTGCCAGCAGCCAAGAGGAAGCAGATACGCAGTATTTT. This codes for CASSQEEADTQYF.

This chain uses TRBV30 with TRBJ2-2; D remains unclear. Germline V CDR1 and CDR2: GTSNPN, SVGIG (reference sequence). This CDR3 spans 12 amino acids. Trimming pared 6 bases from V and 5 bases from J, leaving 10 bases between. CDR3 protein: CACRLETGELFF. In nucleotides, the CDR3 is TGTGCCTGCAGACTCGAAACCGGGGAGCTGTTTTTT.

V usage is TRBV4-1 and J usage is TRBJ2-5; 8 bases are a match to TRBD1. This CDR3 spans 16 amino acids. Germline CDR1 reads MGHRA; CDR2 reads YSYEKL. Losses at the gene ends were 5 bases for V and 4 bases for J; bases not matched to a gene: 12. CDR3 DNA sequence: TGCGCCAGCAGCGACCAGGGGGCGCAGGTCCCAGAGACCCAGTACTTC. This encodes CASSDQGAQVPETQYF.

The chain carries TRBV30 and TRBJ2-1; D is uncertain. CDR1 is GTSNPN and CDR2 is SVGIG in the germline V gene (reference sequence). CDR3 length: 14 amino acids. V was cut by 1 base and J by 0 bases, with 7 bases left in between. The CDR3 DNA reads TGTGCCTGGAGTGGGATCAACTCCTACAATGAGCAGTTCTTC. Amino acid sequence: CAWSGINSYNEQFF.

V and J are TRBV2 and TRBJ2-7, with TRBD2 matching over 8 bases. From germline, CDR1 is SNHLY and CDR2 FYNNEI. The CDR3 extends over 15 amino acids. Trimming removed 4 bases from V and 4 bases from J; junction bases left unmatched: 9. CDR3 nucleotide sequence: TGTGCCAGCAGTGGAGGGGTAGCGGGAACTTACGAGCAGTACTTC. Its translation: CASSGGVAGTYEQYF.